The present T cell receptor (beta chain) was sequenced within a study of T cell repertoires in cytomegalovirus infection. At the level of the study: From public TCR beta signatures came an indication of both CMV infection and matching HLA type. Study-wide results and limits: Ex vivo, HLA-C-restricted CMV-specific TCR beta clonotypes prevailed over the rest of the response.

TCRdb reanalysed the reads using MiXCR and keeps one entry per CDR3 protein. Counted here are around 430,000 distinct CDR3 sequences, 40% to 50% occurring once; the ten biggest clones make up roughly two fifths. A remark on this clonotype: Its antigen is undetermined.

There are 14 residues in the CDR3. V was pared by 6 bases and J by 0 bases, with 14 bases between. Germline CDR1 reads DFQATT; CDR2 reads SNEGSKA (reference sequence). The rearrangement links TRBV20-1 to TRBJ2-5; D may be TRBD2 (7 bases). Sequences were derived from cultured PBMCs, sampled from culture after CMV antigen stimulation. This clonotype originated in a human donor in good health (CMV status not recorded). Some clones in this sample may be carry-over from other donors' samples. For the CDR3, the DNA is TGCAGTGCAGGGGGACTAACTTACCAAGAGACCCAGTACTTC. Translated, it gives CSAGGLTYQETQYF.